This T cell receptor beta chain was captured by sequencing in a study of cytomegalovirus exposure and HLA in healthy donors. The study's findings and limits: TCR beta V- and J-gene trimming, according to a later analysis, was linked to a missense DCLRE1C variant. It was 150 to 200 TCR beta chains that were listed as cytomegalovirus-associated. Earlier analysis yielded a pattern in which most TCR beta V segments were productive about 87% or about 30% of the time.

Primers for the PCR totalled 60 Vbeta and 13 Jbeta. Libraries were prepared by immunoSEQ multiplex PCR; TCRdb keeps only in-frame clonotypes and omits some of them. This sample has around 78,000 clones, with 60% to 85% found just once. This clone was seen more than once but under ten times. Its antigen is unidentified. The V segment lost 2 bases and the J segment 0 bases; nucleotides outside the gene matches: 9. CDR3 length: 17 amino acids. CDR1 and CDR2 from the germline V gene are LGHNA and YNFKEQ. The TCR sequence derives from a male donor in good health and CMV-seronegative. The sequenced sample consisted of PBMCs. The J gene is TRBJ2-7, the V gene TRBV4-2; 8 bases line up with TRBD2. CDR3 loop: CASSQLSSGDSSYEQYF. CDR3 in DNA: TGTGCCAGCAGCCAATTAAGTAGCGGGGATAGCTCCTACGAGCAGTACTTC.